The 28 T cell receptor beta chains below come from one sample, sequenced in a study of T-cell memory formation after mild COVID-19. TCRdb processed the 5' RACE reads anew with MiXCR; each CDR3 protein has one entry. In the table there are about 57,000 distinct CDR3 sequences, 9.5% to 15% of which are singletons. Sequencing was done on a sample of PBMCs or a T cell subset sorted from them (not recorded which). Receptors were obtained from a man between 18 and 35 years old who had mild COVID-19 (a few samples of this study predate the infection). Cell type and time point are not known.

This clonotype was recorded many times. V usage is TRBV27 and J usage is TRBJ2-3, with 7 bases aligning to TRBD1. V lost 5 bases, J lost 5 bases, and 10 bases stayed unmatched. This CDR3 comprises 15 residues. Germline lookup yields CDR1 MNHEY and CDR2 SMNVEV (reference sequence). The CDR3 DNA reads TGTGCCAGCAGTCCCCAGAGACAGGGTAAAGATACGCAGTATTTT. Translation: CASSPQRQGKDTQYF.

This clonotype was detected only a few times. The V call is TRBV29-1, the J call TRBJ1-2; D gene unclear. V lost 7 bases and J 3 bases, leaving 12 bases between the germline ends. The CDR3 totals 12 residues. CDR1 is SQVTM, CDR2 ANQGSEA, per germline. CDR3 loop: CSASDMHYGYTF. As DNA, the CDR3 is TGCAGCGCCTCTGACATGCACTATGGCTACACCTTC.

The rearrangement joins TRBV7-9 to TRBJ2-5; D is tentatively TRBD1 or TRBD2 (6 bases each). Germline V lookup: CDR1 SEHNR, CDR2 FQNEAQ (reference sequence). With 2 bases removed from V and 5 bases from J, the gap between germline ends came to 15 bases. The CDR3 consists of 15 residues. The CDR3 sequence is CASSLRGLLGETQYF. CDR3 DNA: TGTGCCAGCAGCTTACGGGGGCTCCTCGGGGAGACCCAGTACTTC.

The chain has TRBV9 and TRBJ2-4, with D possibly being TRBD2 (6 bases). The ends were cut back, 3 bases at V and 3 bases at J, with 10 bases in the middle. Germline values: CDR1 SGDLS, CDR2 YYNGEE. The CDR3 contains 14 residues. The CDR3 DNA is TGTGCCAGCAGCGCCGGGGGTAACAAAAACATTCAGTACTTC. The encoded protein is CASSAGGNKNIQYF. The full variable domain, its missing parts supplied by reference TRBV9 and TRBJ2-4, is DSGVTQTPKHLITATGQRVTLRCSPRSGDLSVYWYQQSLDQGLQFLIQYYNGEERAKGNILERFSAQQFPDLHSELNLSSLELGDSALYFCASSAGGNKNIQYFGAGTRLSVL.

This chain joins TRBV4-1 and TRBJ2-3; TRBD2 agrees at 9 bases. CDR3 size: 17 residues. The germline gives CDR1 MGHRA, CDR2 YSYEKL. The V and J ends lost 0 bases and 4 bases, in that order; junction bases with no gene match: 8. CDR3 coding DNA: TGCGCCAGCAGCCAAGAAGGAGGTAGCGGGGGTGCAGATACGCAGTATTTT. This codes for CASSQEGGSGGADTQYF.

This clonotype has a count of ten or more. V gene TRBV7-2 combines with J gene TRBJ2-7; 10 bases are shared with TRBD1. Trimming at V came to 5 bases and at J to 3 bases, leaving 7 bases not matched to a gene. Germline-derived CDR1 and CDR2 are SGHTA and FQGNSA. The CDR3 has 15 amino acids. This CDR3 is CASSEGQGGVYEQYF. CDR3 bases: TGTGCCAGCAGCGAAGGACAGGGGGGAGTCTACGAGCAGTACTTC.

The table lists this clonotype with many counts. The gene calls are TRBV7-3 and TRBJ2-1; maybe TRBD2 (6 bases). The V end was cut by 5 bases, the J end by 5 bases, with 16 bases between. CDR3 length equals 15 residues. CDR1 SGHTA and CDR2 FQGTGA come from the germline V gene. The CDR3 DNA reads as TGTGCCAGCAGCCCCCTCGGAGGGTCTAACAATGAGCAGTTCTTC. It specifies CASSPLGGSNNEQFF.

The chain carries TRBV7-3 and TRBJ2-7; 7 bases align to TRBD2. V lost 2 bases to trimming and J lost 3 bases; unmatched junction nucleotides: 10. The CDR3 totals 16 residues. Per the germline V gene, CDR1 is SGHTA and CDR2 is FQGTGA. CDR3 bases: TGTGCCAGCAGCTTAGATCGGTCGGGGACTAACTACGAGCAGTACTTC. Translating gives CASSLDRSGTNYEQYF.

This clonotype was seen at least ten times. CDR3 DNA sequence: TGTGCCAGCAGTCTGAAACAGGGGGCTCACCTCTACTACGAGCAGTACGTC. It translates to CASSLKQGAHLYYEQYV. The chain employs TRBV6-2 or TRBV6-3 and TRBJ2-7; 9 positions agree with TRBD1. V lost 5 bases, J lost 3 bases, and 14 bases stayed unmatched. This CDR3 spans 17 amino acids. Germline CDR1 and CDR2: MNHEY and SVGEGT.

The V call is TRBV2, the J call TRBJ2-2; 8 bases are shared with TRBD2. V lost 4 bases to trimming and J lost 5 bases; unmatched junction nucleotides: 3. Germline V lookup: CDR1 SNHLY, CDR2 FYNNEI. The CDR3 sequence is 14 residues long. The CDR3 loop reads CASSVAGTTGELFF. CDR3 in DNA: TGTGCCAGCAGTGTAGCGGGGACTACCGGGGAGCTGTTTTTT.

This clonotype came up many times. The chain couples TRBV5-6 to TRBJ2-7, with 9 nucleotides matching TRBD2. Looked up from germline, CDR1 is SGHDT and CDR2 is YYEEEE. The CDR3 consists of 13 residues. With 4 bases clipped from V and 4 bases from J, the junction kept 3 bases outside the gene matches. The CDR3 is CASSGGGAYEQYF. The CDR3 DNA is TGTGCCAGCAGCGGCGGGGGGGCTTACGAGCAGTACTTC.

This clonotype was counted ten times or more. The V call is TRBV5-1, the J call TRBJ2-5; possible D gene TRBD2, 5 bases. V was cut by 0 bases and J by 6 bases, with 12 bases left in between. There are 14 residues in the CDR3. The V gene's germline CDR1 is SGHRS and CDR2 YFSETQ. The CDR3 nucleotides read TGCGCCAGCAGCTTGGCCACCGGGGAAAAGACCCAGTACTTC. This encodes CASSLATGEKTQYF.

This clonotype appeared a few times. The chain combines TRBV29-1 with TRBJ2-1; TRBD2 matches 8 bases. The CDR3 is 14 amino acids. The germline V gene has CDR1 SQVTM and CDR2 ANQGSEA. V dropped 7 bases and J dropped 3; count of bases not matched to a gene: 8. CDR3: CSAVTSGGYNEQFF. The CDR3 region has the DNA TGCAGCGCTGTCACGAGCGGGGGCTACAATGAGCAGTTCTTC.

At least ten counts were recorded for this clonotype. V gene TRBV6-2 or TRBV6-3 combines with J gene TRBJ2-5; D assignment may be TRBD1 or TRBD2 (5 bases each). Germline loops: CDR1 MNHEY, CDR2 SVGEGT. Trimming cost V 3 bases and J 2 bases, with 10 bases left between them. The CDR3 is 14 amino acids. The CDR3 DNA is TGTGCCAGCAGTTATGGATGGGGGCAAGAGACCCAGTACTTC. This translates into CASSYGWGQETQYF.

The chain combines TRBV6-5 with TRBJ2-2, with 10 bases matching TRBD2. Germline values: CDR1 MNHEY, CDR2 SVGAGI. The V and J ends lost 1 base and 1 base, in that order; junction bases with no gene match: 9. The CDR3 is 19 amino acids. Here the CDR3 reads CASSYWASGGHRNTGELFF. CDR3 in DNA: TGTGCCAGCAGTTACTGGGCTAGCGGGGGCCATCGGAACACCGGGGAGCTGTTTTTT.

The chain links TRBV12-3 or TRBV12-4 to TRBJ1-2; 8 bases map to TRBD1. The CDR3 consists of 14 residues. Trimming cost V 6 bases and J 6 bases; bases outside gene matches: 9. The CDR3 region has the DNA TGTGCCAGCAGGCCGACAGGGGAAGTGGATGGCTACACCTTC. This translates into CASRPTGEVDGYTF.

J is TRBJ2-3 and V is TRBV7-2, with 11 positions matching TRBD2. Germline CDR1 and CDR2: SGHTA and FQGNSA. The CDR3 length is 16 residues. The ends lost 5 bases at V and 0 bases at J; junction bases unmatched: 4. CDR3: CASSPIAGGSTDTQYF. CDR3 nucleotide sequence: TGTGCCAGCAGCCCAATAGCGGGGGGGAGCACAGATACGCAGTATTTT.

The chain is built from TRBV19 and TRBJ1-5, with a possible D match to TRBD1 (5 bases). The CDR3 contains 13 residues. Germline loops: CDR1 LNHDA, CDR2 SQIVND (reference sequence). The V and J ends lost 4 bases and 3 bases respectively, with 7 bases between them. The CDR3 DNA follows: TGTGCCAGTAGTAGACAGAACAATCAGCCCCAGCATTTT. As protein: CASSRQNNQPQHF.

This clonotype was detected only a few times. This chain links TRBV20-1 with TRBJ2-1; D might be TRBD2 (5 bases). The CDR3 length is 13 residues. Germline values: CDR1 DFQATT, CDR2 SNEGSKA (reference sequence). Trimming shortened V by 6 bases and J by 7 bases, and 16 bases separated the two germline ends. The CDR3 region is CSARRPSGNEQFF. The CDR3 bases are TGCAGTGCCCGCCGGCCCTCGGGAAATGAGCAGTTCTTC.

There are a few counts of this clonotype. This rearrangement joins TRBV7-3 to TRBJ2-2; 9 bases are shared with TRBD2. This CDR3 has 15 amino acids. V gave up 5 bases and J gave up 4 bases; unmatched junction bases: 5. Germline V lookup: CDR1 SGHTA, CDR2 FQGTGA. The CDR3 nucleotides are TGTGCCAGCAGCCCCGCGCGGGGGGGCACCGGGGAGCTGTTTTTT. Protein: CASSPARGGTGELFF.

This clonotype was recorded at least ten times. The chain joins TRBV6-4 to TRBJ2-3; the D gene is possibly TRBD2 (6 bases). V lost 5 bases and J 0 bases, leaving 12 bases between the germline ends. This CDR3 is 15 amino acids long. Per germline, CDR1 MRHNA and CDR2 SNTAGT. The CDR3 loop reads CASSLTAGSTDTQYF. The CDR3 coding sequence is TGTGCCAGCAGTCTGACGGCGGGGAGCACAGATACGCAGTATTTT.

The rearrangement joins TRBV5-1 to TRBJ1-1; tentatively, D is TRBD1 (6 bases). The CDR3 length is 14 residues. The V gene's germline CDR1 is SGHRS and CDR2 YFSETQ. The ends were cut back, 4 bases at V and 4 bases at J, with 14 bases in the middle. The CDR3, as DNA: TGCGCCAGCAGCGTATACAGGGAGGGCACTGAAGCTTTCTTT. Its protein is CASSVYREGTEAFF.

The chain combines TRBV7-3 with TRBJ1-3; D perhaps matches TRBD1 (5 bases). CDR1 and CDR2 (germline): SGHTA, FQGTGA. The CDR3 has 15 residues. Trimming cost V 2 bases and J 2 bases, with 10 bases left between them. DNA of the CDR3: TGTGCCAGCAGCTTATCCCCAGGGCCTGGAAACACCATATATTTT. This translates into CASSLSPGPGNTIYF. Filled out from reference TRBV7-3 and TRBJ1-3, the complete variable domain reads GAGVSQTPSNKVTEKGKYVELRCDPISGHTALYWYRQSLGQGPEFLIYFQGTGAADDSGLPNDRFFAVRPEGSVSTLKIQRTERGDSAVYLCASSLSPGPGNTIYFGEGSWLTVV.

The J gene is TRBJ1-1, the V gene TRBV7-3, with 7 bases identical to TRBD1. V lost 5 bases to trimming and J lost 5 bases; unmatched junction nucleotides: 14. The CDR3 runs to 16 residues. The germline V gene has CDR1 SGHTA and CDR2 FQGTGA. The CDR3 DNA reads as TGTGCCAGCAGCGCGCACAGGGGCTGGTTGGGTACTGAAGCTTTCTTT. Translating gives CASSAHRGWLGTEAFF.

This clonotype was seen at least ten times. The rearrangement joins TRBV7-9 to TRBJ2-5; 13 nucleotides agree with TRBD2. CDR3 length: 15 residues. CDR1 SEHNR and CDR2 FQNEAQ come from the germline V gene (reference sequence). Trimming at V came to 5 bases and at J to 5 bases, leaving 5 bases not matched to a gene. CDR3 residues: CASSPGLAGLETQYF. The CDR3 nucleotides read TGTGCCAGCAGCCCGGGACTAGCGGGGTTGGAGACCCAGTACTTC.

This clonotype was counted at least ten times. The chain links TRBV7-2 to TRBJ1-1; 10 nucleotides line up with TRBD1. The V gene's germline CDR1 is SGHTA and CDR2 FQGNSA. Germline trimming cut 5 bases from V and 8 bases from J; bases unmatched to any gene: 8. The CDR3 length is 14 residues. CDR3 bases: TGTGCCAGCAGCCGGAGGACAGGGGGAGAAGAAGCTTTCTTT. This translates into CASSRRTGGEEAFF.

This clonotype has just a few counts. The chain has TRBV11-2 and TRBJ1-4, with D tentatively TRBD1 (6 bases). The germline V gene has CDR1 SGHAT and CDR2 FQNNGV. The CDR3 has 13 amino acids. V lost 5 bases and J 6 bases, leaving 10 bases between the germline ends. The CDR3 region is CASSPNRDEKLFF. The CDR3 DNA follows: TGTGCCAGCAGCCCGAACAGGGATGAAAAACTGTTTTTT.

This clonotype was seen at least ten times. This chain connects TRBV5-1 to TRBJ1-1, with TRBD1 matching 12 bases. Germline CDR1 is SGHRS and CDR2 is YFSETQ. Losses at the gene ends were 3 bases for V and 2 bases for J; bases not matched to a gene: 5. The CDR3 contains 16 residues. The CDR3 DNA sequence: TGCGCCAGCAGCTGGGGGGACAGGGGGCCTAACACTGAAGCTTTCTTT. Translated, it gives CASSWGDRGPNTEAFF. The full variable domain, completed using reference TRBV5-1 and TRBJ1-1, is KAGVTQTPRYLIKTRGQQVTLSCSPISGHRSVSWYQQTPGQGLQFLFEYFSETQRNKGNFPGRFSGRQFSNSRSEMNVSTLELGDSALYLCASSWGDRGPNTEAFFGQGTRLTVV.